This T cell receptor beta chain originates from a study of blood T cells in healthy people across ages. Trimming took 2 bases from V and 11 from J; bases not matched to a gene: 10. CDR3 size: 14 residues. Per germline, CDR1 SGDLS and CDR2 YYNGEE. Combining a sample-barcoded 5' primer with a J-beta primer mix, a second PCR ran for about 7 to 11 cycles. Each cDNA molecule, via a template-switch adaptor with 12 random nucleotides, was tagged. MiXCR, run by TCRdb on the 5' RACE reads, gives a single entry per CDR3 protein. Here the sample spans about 970,000 distinct CDR3 sequences, roughly 51% being singletons.

This TCR came from a woman aged 60-70 years in good health. Specimen: blood. This sequence joins TRBV9 and TRBJ2-5, with 9 bases aligning to TRBD2. CDR3 protein: CASSVSGSIWEQYF. DNA of the CDR3: TGTGCCAGCAGCGTTAGCGGGAGTATATGGGAGCAGTACTTC.